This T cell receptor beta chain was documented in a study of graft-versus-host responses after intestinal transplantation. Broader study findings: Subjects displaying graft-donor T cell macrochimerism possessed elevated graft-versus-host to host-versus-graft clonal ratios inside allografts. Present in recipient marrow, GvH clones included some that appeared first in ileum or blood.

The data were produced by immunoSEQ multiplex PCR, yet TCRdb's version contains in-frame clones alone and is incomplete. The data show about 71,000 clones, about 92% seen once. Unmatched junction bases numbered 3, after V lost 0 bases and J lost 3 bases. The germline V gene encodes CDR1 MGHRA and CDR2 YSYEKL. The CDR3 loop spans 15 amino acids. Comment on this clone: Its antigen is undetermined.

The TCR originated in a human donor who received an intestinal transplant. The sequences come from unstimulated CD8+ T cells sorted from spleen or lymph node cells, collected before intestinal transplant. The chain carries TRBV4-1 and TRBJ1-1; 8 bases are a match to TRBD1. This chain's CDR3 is CASSQDRGQYTEAFF. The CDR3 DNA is TGCGCCAGCAGCCAAGACAGGGGGCAGTACACTGAAGCTTTCTTT.